This T cell receptor (beta chain) was obtained from a study of radiotherapy plus CTLA-4 blockade in lung cancer. Points from the study as a whole: Early blood T cell clone changes and increased post-radiation serum interferon-beta were reportedly the strongest response predictors. Clones derived from tumor TCRs expanded in blood after radiotherapy plus ipilimumab.

Data came from immunoSEQ multiplex PCR; TCRdb stores just in-frame clones and leaves some out. The table includes about 90,000 clones, about four fifths detected once. In regard to this clone: Its matching antigen is unknown.

The sequencing used peripheral blood, collected from a patient treated with radiotherapy plus ipilimumab. This clonotype was obtained from a human donor with non-small cell lung cancer that progressed on radiotherapy plus ipilimumab.

This CDR3 is CASRTGGLRQPQHF. The CDR3 DNA reads TGTGCCAGCAGGACAGGGGGCTTACGGCAGCCCCAGCATTTT. The genes are TRBV28 and TRBJ1-5, with 10 nucleotides matching TRBD1. V lost 6 bases and J lost 7; bases outside the gene matches: 6. The CDR3 is made up of 14 amino acids. CDR1 and CDR2 (germline): MDHEN, SYDVKM.